This record looks at one T cell receptor beta chain sequence and its context. This specimen belongs to a study of T-cell memory formation after mild COVID-19. TCRdb independently ran MiXCR on the 5' RACE reads; one entry per CDR3 protein. In the table there are about 450,000 distinct CDR3 sequences, 20% to 25% of which are singletons. CDR1 and CDR2 from the germline V gene are MNHEY and SVGAGI. The CDR3 consists of 11 residues. Trimming took 7 bases from V and 10 from J, leaving 11 bases between them. The chain has TRBV6-5 and TRBJ2-1; weak D call: TRBD1 (5 bases). The sequence derives from an adult woman who had mild COVID-19 (a few samples of this study predate the infection). Cell type and time point are not known. Sequenced sample: PBMCs or a T cell subset sorted from them (not recorded which). The chain's CDR3 is CASMVSGEQFF. CDR3 sequence (DNA): TGTGCCAGCATGGTTTCAGGGGAGCAGTTCTTC.